This T cell receptor beta chain originates from a study of blood T cell repertoires in COVID-19. Background on the study: The cDNA or gDNA used as material had been derived from T cells, B-cell-depleted T cells, or PBMCs.

V was pared by 10 bases and J by 8 bases, with 12 bases between. CDR3 length equals 11 residues. Germline CDR1 SGHNT, CDR2 YENEEA. Here immunoSEQ multiplex PCR was the method, and the copy in TCRdb shows in-frame clones only, minus some. The table includes around 100,000 clones, about 81% detected once. The clonotype originates from a man between 65 and 85 years old with acute or convalescent COVID-19. The sample taken for sequencing was peripheral blood. This chain connects TRBV11-3 to TRBJ1-5; D is ambiguous. In nucleotides, the CDR3 is TGTGCCAATCTCCCCCTAAAGCCCCAGCATTTT. Its translation: CANLPLKPQHF.